The 27 T cell receptor beta chains presented below share a single source sample, sequenced in a study of T cell responses to AZD1222 COVID-19 vaccine. Produced via immunoSEQ multiplex PCR; TCRdb's table is partial and in-frame only. The sample records about 93,000 clones, under 90% being singletons. Sequencing was performed on peripheral blood, taken on day 0 of MenACWY control vaccination. All receptors come from an adult in good health.

V and J are TRBV4-3 and TRBJ2-7; tentatively, D is TRBD2 (6 bases). V lost 4 bases to trimming and J lost 2 bases, with 21 bases between them. CDR3 size: 17 residues. From germline, CDR1 is LGHNA and CDR2 YSLEER. The chain's CDR3 is CASSLGPAGRGTYEQYF. In nucleotides, the CDR3 is TGCGCCAGCAGCCTCGGACCCGCCGGCCGGGGGACCTACGAGCAGTACTTC.

The gene calls are TRBV9 and TRBJ1-1, with D hard to call. With 0 bases removed from V and 0 bases from J, the gap between germline ends came to 9 bases. CDR1 and CDR2 from the germline V gene are SGDLS and YYNGEE. The CDR3 runs to 15 residues. For the CDR3, the DNA is TGTGCCAGCAGCGTAGTCCCGGGAATGAACACTGAAGCTTTCTTT. Its protein is CASSVVPGMNTEAFF.

The rearrangement joins TRBV28 to TRBJ2-1; D call uncertain. This CDR3 is 11 amino acids long. Trimming took off 3 bases at V and 3 bases at J, with 0 bases between the two ends. In germline, CDR1 is MDHEN, CDR2 SYDVKM. CDR3 coding DNA: TGTGCCAGCAGTTTCTACAATGAGCAGTTCTTC. This encodes CASSFYNEQFF.

J is TRBJ2-5 and V is TRBV19; D gene ambiguous. V was pared by 5 bases and J by 2 bases, with 9 bases between. The CDR3 length is 13 residues. The V gene's germline CDR1 is LNHDA and CDR2 SQIVND (reference sequence). CDR3 residues: CASSERRQETQYF. The CDR3 region has the DNA TGTGCCAGTAGTGAACGAAGACAAGAGACCCAGTACTTC.

CDR3 DNA sequence: TGTGCCTGGACAGGACAAGAGACCCAGTACTTC. This translates into CAWTGQETQYF. The chain employs TRBV30 and TRBJ2-5; no clear D gene. The CDR3 is 11 residues long. V was clipped by 4 bases and J by 2 bases, with 5 bases between them. Germline V gene lookup returns CDR1 GTSNPN and CDR2 SVGIG (reference sequence).

The chain combines TRBV12-3 or TRBV12-4 with TRBJ2-3; D ambiguous. Trimming removed 6 bases at V and 2 bases at J, with 9 bases between. The CDR3 has 13 amino acids. The CDR3 DNA sequence: TGTGCCAGCAGCCCTATCGCCACAGATACGCAGTATTTT. Translation: CASSPIATDTQYF.

The chain has TRBV5-4 and TRBJ1-1; 9 bases map to TRBD1. Per the germline V gene, CDR1 is SGHNT and CDR2 is YYREEE (reference sequence). Trimming at V came to 0 bases and at J to 10 bases, leaving 10 bases not matched to a gene. The CDR3 consists of 15 residues. The CDR3 DNA sequence: TGTGCCAGCAGCTTGGAAAACAGGGGGCGGGAGGGAGCTTTCTTT. This translates into CASSLENRGREGAFF.

The chain uses TRBV7-8 and TRBJ1-6; 9 bases are shared with TRBD1. This CDR3 comprises 15 residues. V gave up 5 bases and J gave up 8 bases; unmatched junction bases: 7. Germline V gene sequence: CDR1 SGHVS, CDR2 FQNEAQ. The CDR3 region is CASSKRTGADSPLHF. CDR3 in DNA: TGTGCCAGCAGCAAAAGGACAGGGGCGGATTCACCCCTCCACTTT.

The rearrangement joins TRBV4-3 to TRBJ2-7; D is possibly TRBD1 or TRBD2 (5 bases each). The V end was cut by 0 bases, the J end by 3 bases, with 9 bases between. Germline assignment: CDR1 LGHNA and CDR2 YSLEER. CDR3 size: 14 residues. CDR3 residues: CASSQERGFYEQYF. The DNA for the CDR3 is TGCGCCAGCAGCCAAGAGAGGGGTTTCTACGAGCAGTACTTC.

This clone appeared once. The chain couples TRBV7-2 to TRBJ1-3; D not certain. The V gene's germline CDR1 is SGHTA and CDR2 FQGNSA. The CDR3 spans 14 residues. Trimming removed 7 bases at V and 4 bases at J, with 14 bases between. The CDR3 nucleotides read TGTGCCAGCACCCCAGGTCTAGGCGGAAACACCATATATTTT. Its translation is CASTPGLGGNTIYF.

The rearrangement links TRBV19 to TRBJ1-5; possibly TRBD1 for D (5 bases). Trimming cost V 6 bases and J 7 bases, with 13 bases left between them. Looked up from germline, CDR1 is LNHDA and CDR2 is SQIVND (reference sequence). The CDR3 loop spans 13 amino acids. Written as DNA, the CDR3 is TGTGCCAGTAGATCAGGGAGTCACCAGCCCCAGCATTTT. This sequence encodes CASRSGSHQPQHF.

The chain uses TRBV6-2 or TRBV6-3 and TRBJ2-7, with unresolved D. The ends were cut back, 4 bases at V and 2 bases at J, with 15 bases in the middle. Germline-derived CDR1 and CDR2 are MNHEY and SVGEGT. The CDR3 is made up of 15 amino acids. Here the CDR3 DNA reads TGTGCCAGCAGTTGGCAAGGAAAAGGACCCTACGAGCAGTACTTC. Amino acids: CASSWQGKGPYEQYF.

The chain carries TRBV24-1 and TRBJ1-1; D call uncertain. The CDR3 runs 21 residues. Germline CDR1 KGHDR, CDR2 SFDVKD. V dropped 4 bases and J dropped 0 bases, with 29 bases sitting between them. CDR3 loop: CATSDRFWGLSPSKMNTEAFF. CDR3 coding DNA: TGTGCCACCAGTGACCGGTTTTGGGGTCTTTCTCCATCGAAGATGAACACTGAAGCTTTCTTT.

The CDR3 nucleotides read TGCAGCGTCGCCGAGAGGCTGAGTGGTGGAAACACCATATATTTT. It specifies CSVAERLSGGNTIYF. The J gene is TRBJ1-3, the V gene TRBV29-1, with D uncertain. The CDR3 is 15 residues long. The V gene lost 6 bases and the J gene lost 3 bases, with 18 bases spanning the gap. Germline loops: CDR1 SQVTM, CDR2 ANQGSEA.

The rearrangement uses TRBV6-2 or TRBV6-3 and TRBJ2-6; D remains ambiguous. CDR1 MNHEY and CDR2 SVGEGT come from the germline V gene. V was shortened by 2 bases and J by 2 bases, with 7 bases between the two germline ends. The CDR3 runs 15 residues. The CDR3 loop reads CASSYVGAGANVLTF. CDR3 nucleotide sequence: TGTGCCAGCAGTTACGTTGGGGCTGGGGCCAACGTCCTGACTTTC.

The chain links TRBV27 to TRBJ1-3, with D uncertain. This CDR3 contains 15 residues. The germline V gene encodes CDR1 MNHEY and CDR2 SMNVEV (reference sequence). V was trimmed by 8 bases and J by 0 bases, leaving 14 bases between them. The CDR3 loop is CASSRGWGSGNTIYF. The DNA for the CDR3 is TGTGCCAGCTCCCGCGGGTGGGGCTCTGGAAACACCATATATTTT.

V is TRBV19 and J is TRBJ1-1, with D maybe TRBD1 (5 bases). Germline V lookup: CDR1 LNHDA, CDR2 SQIVND (reference sequence). This CDR3 is 15 amino acids long. Trimming removed 1 base from V and 4 bases from J, with 13 bases in between. CDR3 bases: TGTGCCAGTAGTATAGTCTCGGGGAGGGGCACTGAAGCTTTCTTT. It specifies CASSIVSGRGTEAFF.

The V and J genes are TRBV6-5 and TRBJ2-5; the D gene is possibly TRBD2 (6 bases). The CDR3 has 13 amino acids. Germline assignment: CDR1 MNHEY and CDR2 SVGAGI. V dropped 5 bases and J dropped 4 bases, with 11 bases sitting between them. The CDR3 DNA reads as TGTGCCAGCAGTCCTCTGGGGGGAGAGACCCAGTACTTC. Residues: CASSPLGGETQYF.

The chain combines TRBV5-4 with TRBJ1-3; D is perhaps TRBD1 (6 bases). Germline V gene sequence: CDR1 SGHNT, CDR2 YYREEE (reference sequence). This CDR3 comprises 16 residues. V gave up 4 bases and J gave up 3 bases, with 17 bases separating them. CDR3 region: CASSPGGGAYGNTIYF. The DNA of the CDR3 is TGTGCCAGCAGCCCCGGGGGGGGCGCTTATGGAAACACCATATATTTT.

The rearrangement uses TRBV9 and TRBJ2-3, with 8 bases identical to TRBD2. CDR3 length equals 17 residues. Germline-derived CDR1 and CDR2 are SGDLS and YYNGEE. V shed 0 bases, J shed 2 bases, and the junction held 8 bases outside the gene matches. Written as DNA, the CDR3 is TGTGCCAGCAGCGTAGAGAATGCGGGGGGTTACACAGATACGCAGTATTTT. Translated, it gives CASSVENAGGYTDTQYF.

This chain uses TRBV24-1 with TRBJ2-5; 8 bases align to TRBD1. CDR1 and CDR2 from the germline V gene are KGHDR and SFDVKD. J gave up 5 bases and V 4 bases, and 8 bases lay outside the gene matches. CDR3 length: 15 amino acids. DNA of the CDR3: TGTGCCACCAGTGACCCTGGACAGGGTTCGGAGACCCAGTACTTC. It encodes CATSDPGQGSETQYF.

The chain recombines TRBV2 with TRBJ2-3; no definite D call. The ends were cut back, 7 bases at V and 5 bases at J, with 13 bases in the middle. Germline values: CDR1 SNHLY, CDR2 FYNNEI. This CDR3 has 13 residues. CDR3 coding DNA: TGTGCCAGCAAGGCCAGTTCCCTAGATACGCAGTATTTT. Amino acids: CASKASSLDTQYF.

The chain employs TRBV7-6 and TRBJ1-5; D not resolved. There are 19 residues in the CDR3. Germline loops: CDR1 SGHVS, CDR2 FNYEAQ. Trimming removed 1 base at V and 2 bases at J, with 21 bases between. The CDR3 reads CASSLVAQQRGIGNQPQHF. The CDR3 bases are TGTGCCAGCAGCTTAGTTGCCCAACAGCGAGGGATTGGCAATCAGCCCCAGCATTTT.

The chain has TRBV5-1 and TRBJ1-4; D ambiguous. Germline V gives CDR1 SGHRS, CDR2 YFSETQ. Trimming left V 0 bases short and J 2 bases short, with 5 bases between. There are 14 residues in the CDR3. The CDR3 sequence: CASSLGGTNEKLFF. In nucleotides, the CDR3 is TGCGCCAGCAGCTTGGGGGGTACTAATGAAAAACTGTTTTTT. The complete variable domain, with remaining parts taken from reference TRBV5-1 and TRBJ1-4, reads KAGVTQTPRYLIKTRGQQVTLSCSPISGHRSVSWYQQTPGQGLQFLFEYFSETQRNKGNFPGRFSGRQFSNSRSEMNVSTLELGDSALYLCASSLGGTNEKLFFGSGTQLSVL.

The chain couples TRBV24-1 to TRBJ2-1, with D possibly called TRBD1 or TRBD2 (5 bases each). The CDR3 is 12 amino acids. V lost 7 bases and J lost 5, with 8 bases in between. Per the germline V gene, CDR1 is KGHDR and CDR2 is SFDVKD. The CDR3 DNA sequence: TGTGCCACCAGAGAGGGGAACAATGAGCAGTTCTTC. Amino acids: CATREGNNEQFF.

This rearrangement joins TRBV9 to TRBJ1-5; tentatively, D is TRBD1 (5 bases). This CDR3 contains 15 residues. Trimming pared 4 bases from V and 12 bases from J, leaving 23 bases between. Germline loops: CDR1 SGDLS, CDR2 YYNGEE. CDR3 protein: CASSTTGAPNNLQHF. The CDR3 DNA reads TGTGCCAGCAGCACAACCGGGGCGCCGAACAATCTCCAGCATTTT.

The chain couples TRBV5-4 to TRBJ1-1, with D uncertain. The V end lost 3 bases, the J end lost 8 bases, and 14 bases lay between the germline ends. This CDR3 has 13 residues. Germline V gives CDR1 SGHNT, CDR2 YYREEE (reference sequence). DNA of the CDR3: TGTGCCAGCAGCTCTATCGGAGGGAGGGAAGCTTTCTTT. Encoded protein: CASSSIGGREAFF.